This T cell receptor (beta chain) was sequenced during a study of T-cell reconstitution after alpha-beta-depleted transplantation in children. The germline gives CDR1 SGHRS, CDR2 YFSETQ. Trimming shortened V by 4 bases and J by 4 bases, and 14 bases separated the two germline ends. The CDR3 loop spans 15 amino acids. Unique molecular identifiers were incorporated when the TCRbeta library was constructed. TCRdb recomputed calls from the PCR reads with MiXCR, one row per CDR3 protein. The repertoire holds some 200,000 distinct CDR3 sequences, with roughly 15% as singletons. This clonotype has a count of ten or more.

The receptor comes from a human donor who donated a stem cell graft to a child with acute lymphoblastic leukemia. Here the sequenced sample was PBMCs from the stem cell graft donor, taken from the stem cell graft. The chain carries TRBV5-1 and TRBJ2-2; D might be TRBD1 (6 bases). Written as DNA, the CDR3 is TGCGCCAGCAGCCTCCAGGGGACACCCACCGGGGAGCTGTTTTTT. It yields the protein CASSLQGTPTGELFF.